These 22 T cell receptor beta chains were all obtained from the same sample, sequenced in a study of T-cell reconstitution after alpha-beta-depleted transplantation in children. Unique molecular identifiers were used in preparing the TCRbeta library. MiXCR was run by TCRdb on the PCR reads, yielding one entry per CDR3 protein. The repertoire includes some 300,000 distinct CDR3 sequences, 10% of them detected once, and roughly 2.5% sits in the top ten. The sequencing here drew on PBMCs from the stem cell graft donor, taken from the stem cell graft. Every receptor here comes from a human donor who donated a stem cell graft to a child with acute lymphoblastic leukemia.

This clonotype has a count of ten or more. The genes are TRBV20-1 and TRBJ2-1; 13 positions agree with TRBD2. The trim removed 1 base at V and 8 bases at J, leaving 8 bases unmatched. Germline CDR1 reads DFQATT; CDR2 reads SNEGSKA (reference sequence). The CDR3 loop spans 16 amino acids. This CDR3 reads CSARASGTSGVYEQFF. For the CDR3, the DNA is TGCAGTGCTAGAGCCTCCGGGACTAGCGGGGTTTATGAGCAGTTCTTC.

This clonotype was seen many times. The gene calls are TRBV7-2 and TRBJ2-3, with D uncertain. Germline V gene data show CDR1 as SGHTA and CDR2 as FQGNSA. This CDR3 has 13 amino acids. V was trimmed by 0 bases and J by 2 bases, leaving 3 bases between them. The CDR3 loop is CASSLAFTDTQYF. The CDR3 nucleotides are TGTGCCAGCAGCTTAGCTTTCACAGATACGCAGTATTTT.

This chain joins TRBV7-9 and TRBJ2-7, with D hard to call. This CDR3 spans 13 amino acids. The germline V gene encodes CDR1 SEHNR and CDR2 FQNEAQ (reference sequence). Trimming stripped 3 bases from V and 3 bases from J, with 9 bases between. CDR3 residues: CASSLLGYYEQYF. In DNA form, the CDR3 reads TGTGCCAGCAGCTTGCTCGGATACTACGAGCAGTACTTC.

This clonotype turned up a few times. The V call is TRBV27, the J call TRBJ1-3, with a weak D call TRBD1 (5 bases). V lost 6 bases to trimming and J lost 0 bases, with 9 bases between them. The CDR3 consists of 14 residues. CDR1 MNHEY and CDR2 SMNVEV come from the germline V gene (reference sequence). This chain's CDR3 is CASSYRYSGNTIYF. The CDR3 DNA follows: TGTGCCAGCAGCTACAGGTACTCTGGAAACACCATATATTTT.

This clonotype was seen ten or more times. CDR3 nucleotide sequence: TGTGCCAGCAGCCTGACAGGGGGCGATCAGCCCCAGCATTTT. Amino acid sequence: CASSLTGGDQPQHF. The chain combines TRBV12-3 or TRBV12-4 with TRBJ1-5; the match to TRBD1 covers 10 bases. The CDR3 has 14 amino acids. V gave up 6 bases and J gave up 5 bases; unmatched junction bases: 4.

This chain joins TRBV29-1 and TRBJ2-7; D not certain. The CDR3 length is 13 residues. Trimming left V 0 bases short and J 3 bases short, with 9 bases between. Germline loops: CDR1 SQVTM, CDR2 ANQGSEA. The CDR3 bases are TGCAGCGTTGAAGAAGGGCTGGGCTACGAGCAGTACTTC. Encoded protein: CSVEEGLGYEQYF.

This chain links TRBV7-2 with TRBJ1-2; no firm D call. CDR1 and CDR2 (germline): SGHTA, FQGNSA. Trimming took off 5 bases at V and 0 bases at J, with 10 bases between the two ends. The CDR3 totals 14 residues. CDR3 in amino acids: CASSMDQANYGYTF. CDR3 sequence (DNA): TGTGCCAGCAGCATGGATCAAGCTAACTATGGCTACACCTTC.

The gene calls are TRBV7-9 and TRBJ1-5, with unresolved D. This CDR3 contains 16 residues. Germline loops: CDR1 SEHNR, CDR2 FQNEAQ (reference sequence). V dropped 0 bases and J dropped 0 bases, with 9 bases sitting between them. This CDR3 reads CASSLARGYSNQPQHF. DNA for the CDR3: TGTGCCAGCAGCTTAGCGCGTGGTTATAGCAATCAGCCCCAGCATTTT.

The table lists this clonotype with many counts. The CDR3 DNA is TGTGCCAGCAGCTTCAGACAGGGCTACGAGCAGTACTTC. Translating gives CASSFRQGYEQYF. The genes are TRBV5-6 and TRBJ2-7, with 7 bases aligning to TRBD1. The J segment lost 3 bases and the V segment lost 2 bases, leaving 2 bases of the junction unmatched. Per germline, CDR1 SGHDT and CDR2 YYEEEE. The CDR3 consists of 13 residues.

This clonotype has a handful of counts. The rearrangement links TRBV27 to TRBJ2-3, with 12 nucleotides matching TRBD2. The CDR3 consists of 17 residues. Germline V gives CDR1 MNHEY, CDR2 SMNVEV (reference sequence). J was trimmed by 4 bases and V by 6 bases; bases with no gene match: 11. CDR3 residues: CASSSLLAGGNSDTQYF. CDR3 bases: TGTGCCAGCAGCTCTCTCCTAGCGGGAGGGAACTCAGATACGCAGTATTTT.

The J gene is TRBJ2-7, the V gene TRBV30; D might be TRBD2 (6 bases). V was pared by 3 bases and J by 0 bases, with 12 bases between. Germline CDR1 reads GTSNPN; CDR2 reads SVGIG (reference sequence). The CDR3 runs to 14 residues. The CDR3 DNA reads TGTGCCTGGAGGGGGGACTCTTTCTCCTACGAGCAGTACTTC. Translation: CAWRGDSFSYEQYF.

The rearrangement uses TRBV13 and TRBJ2-5; possibly TRBD1 or TRBD2 for D (6 bases each). This CDR3 is 16 amino acids long. Germline CDR1 reads PRHDT; CDR2 reads FYEKMQ (reference sequence). The V end lost 2 bases, the J end lost 0 bases, and 13 bases lay between the germline ends. CDR3: CASSLRGLPDQETQYF. CDR3 in DNA: TGTGCCAGCAGCTTACGGGGGCTACCGGACCAAGAGACCCAGTACTTC.

This clonotype has just a few counts. The rearrangement joins TRBV12-3 or TRBV12-4 to TRBJ2-5; 9 bases agree with TRBD1. This CDR3 comprises 14 residues. V was pared by 5 bases and J by 4 bases, with 5 bases of the junction left unmatched. The CDR3 region has the DNA TGTGCCAGCAGTGGACAGGGGACGGGAGAGACCCAGTACTTC. Translating it yields CASSGQGTGETQYF.

This chain connects TRBV27 to TRBJ2-7; 7 bases are shared with TRBD2. V was pared by 6 bases and J by 5 bases, with 13 bases of the junction left unmatched. The CDR3 extends over 15 amino acids. From germline, CDR1 is MNHEY and CDR2 SMNVEV (reference sequence). The CDR3 region is CASRPYAGALHEQYF. CDR3 bases: TGTGCCAGCAGACCCTACGCGGGAGCGTTGCACGAGCAGTACTTC.

This clonotype has just a few counts. V and J are TRBV10-3 and TRBJ1-1; 8 nucleotides align to TRBD1. Per the germline V gene, CDR1 is ENHRY and CDR2 is SYGVKD. The length of the CDR3 is 13 residues. V shed 10 bases, J shed 2 bases, and the junction held 6 bases outside the gene matches. Here the CDR3 DNA reads TGTGCCAGCCGACAGGGGATTAACACTGAAGCTTTCTTT. It is translated as CASRQGINTEAFF.

This chain uses TRBV20-1 with TRBJ2-5; possible D gene TRBD2, 6 bases. Trimming cost V 0 bases and J 5 bases, with 22 bases left between them. Per germline, CDR1 DFQATT and CDR2 SNEGSKA (reference sequence). This CDR3 comprises 17 residues. CDR3 bases: TGCAGTGCTAGAGAATTGTTGGGAGGCGGCCTCCAGGAGACCCAGTACTTC. It encodes CSARELLGGGLQETQYF.

This clonotype was observed a handful of times. This chain joins TRBV12-3 or TRBV12-4 and TRBJ2-7; D is undetermined. The V gene lost 7 bases and the J gene lost 2 bases, with 12 bases spanning the gap. There are 13 residues in the CDR3. The CDR3 DNA reads TGTGCCAGCACGGTAGACCCCGCCTACGAGCAGTACTTC. It is translated as CASTVDPAYEQYF.

This clonotype occurred a few times. This sequence joins TRBV28 and TRBJ2-7; TRBD2 agrees at 9 bases. The CDR3 runs 17 residues. Germline V gene lookup returns CDR1 MDHEN and CDR2 SYDVKM. With V trimmed by 6 bases and J by 6 bases, 18 bases remained unmatched. In nucleotides, the CDR3 is TGTGCCAGCAGCCCCGCCCTCGTGAGCGGGAGGATCGCCGAGCAGTACTTC. This encodes CASSPALVSGRIAEQYF.

This clonotype occurred once. This chain links TRBV24-1 with TRBJ1-1, with D perhaps TRBD1 (5 bases). The germline gives CDR1 KGHDR, CDR2 SFDVKD. Trimming stripped 11 bases from V and 1 base from J, with 28 bases between. This CDR3 has 18 amino acids. The CDR3 spells CAICFLGGVASANTEAFF. As DNA, the CDR3 is TGTGCCATCTGTTTCCTTGGGGGTGTTGCGTCTGCGAACACTGAAGCTTTCTTT.

The CDR3 region is CASSLGSLGPPETQYF. CDR3 bases: TGTGCCAGCAGTTTGGGCAGTTTGGGGCCCCCGGAGACCCAGTACTTC. V and J are TRBV27 and TRBJ2-5; tentatively, D is TRBD1 (5 bases). The CDR3 loop spans 16 amino acids. Germline values: CDR1 MNHEY, CDR2 SMNVEV (reference sequence). V was trimmed by 3 bases and J by 5 bases, leaving 19 bases between them.

The gene calls are TRBV4-1 and TRBJ1-4; the D is unclear. Germline assignment: CDR1 MGHRA and CDR2 YSYEKL. V was pared by 0 bases and J by 4 bases, with 9 bases between. CDR3 length equals 15 residues. DNA for the CDR3: TGCGCCAGCAGCCAAGATTACAGAATTAATGAAAAACTGTTTTTT. Translated, it gives CASSQDYRINEKLFF.

This clonotype appeared a few times. CDR3 DNA sequence: TGCGCCAGCAGCCAGGACAGGGGGCTTGAGTATGGCTACACCTTC. Its protein is CASSQDRGLEYGYTF. This rearrangement joins TRBV4-3 to TRBJ1-2; 11 bases are a match to TRBD1. The CDR3 has 15 residues. The germline gives CDR1 LGHNA, CDR2 YSLEER. With 3 bases clipped from V and 5 bases from J, the junction kept 5 bases outside the gene matches.